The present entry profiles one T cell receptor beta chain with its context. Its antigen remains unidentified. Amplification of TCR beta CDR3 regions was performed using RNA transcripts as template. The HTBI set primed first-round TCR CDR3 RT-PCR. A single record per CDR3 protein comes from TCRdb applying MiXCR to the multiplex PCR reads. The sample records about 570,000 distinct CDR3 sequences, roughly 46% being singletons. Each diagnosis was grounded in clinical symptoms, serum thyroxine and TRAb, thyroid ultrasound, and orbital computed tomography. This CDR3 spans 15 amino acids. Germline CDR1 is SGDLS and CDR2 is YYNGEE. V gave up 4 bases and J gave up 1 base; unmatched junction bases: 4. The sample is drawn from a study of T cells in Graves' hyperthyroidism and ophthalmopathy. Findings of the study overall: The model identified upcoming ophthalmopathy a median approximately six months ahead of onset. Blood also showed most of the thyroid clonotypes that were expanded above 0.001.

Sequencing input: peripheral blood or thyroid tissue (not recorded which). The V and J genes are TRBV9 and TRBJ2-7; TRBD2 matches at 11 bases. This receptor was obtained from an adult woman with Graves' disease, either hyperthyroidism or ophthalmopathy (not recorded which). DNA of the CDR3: TGTGCCAGCAGCACGGGACTAGCGGCTTCCTACGAGCAGTACTTC. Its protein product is CASSTGLAASYEQYF.